A selection of T cell receptor beta chains follows, all from one sample in a study of blood T cell repertoires in COVID-19. Measured with immunoSEQ multiplex PCR; TCRdb has only the in-frame clones, and not every one. The data contain some 190,000 clones, about four fifths of them singletons. Material for sequencing was peripheral blood. These receptors were taken from a woman in her fifties or sixties with COVID-19, enrolled during active disease. CDR3s include the opening cysteine and the closing phenylalanine or tryptophan. D genes are given only for firm matches. Clone size is stated in some rows and not others, as once, few, many or a class when expanded.

size	J	V	D	CDR3	DNA
NA	TRBJ2-3	TRBV11-2	NA	CASSTGGAVYTDTQYF	TGTGCCAGCAGCACCGGGGGAGCGGTATACACAGATACGCAGTATTTT
NA	TRBJ2-3	TRBV7-9	NA	CASSSTPGTQYF	TGTGCCAGCAGCTCAACTCCAGGTACGCAGTATTTT
NA	TRBJ2-2	TRBV11-2	NA	CASSSRQRSNTGELFF	TGTGCCAGCAGCTCTCGACAGAGATCGAACACCGGGGAGCTGTTTTTT
NA	TRBJ1-3	TRBV5-8	NA	CASSLVATTRNTIYF	TGTGCCAGCAGCTTGGTGGCCACTACCAGAAACACCATATATTTT
NA	TRBJ1-1	TRBV9	TRBD1	CASSVGITGGTEAFF	TGTGCCAGCAGCGTAGGAATTACAGGGGGTACTGAAGCTTTCTTT
NA	TRBJ1-2	TRBV2	TRBD1	CASSIGQGPRGYTF	TGTGCCAGCAGTATCGGACAGGGGCCCCGGGGCTACACCTTC
NA	TRBJ1-5	TRBV30	NA	CAWSVEDRNQPQHF	TGTGCCTGGAGTGTAGAGGACAGAAATCAGCCCCAGCATTTT
NA	TRBJ2-1	TRBV5-1	TRBD1	CASSLGDRQGYNEQFF	TGCGCCAGCAGCTTGGGCGACCGACAGGGTTACAATGAGCAGTTCTTC
NA	TRBJ2-1	TRBV19	NA	CASTPPVVGAEQFF	TGTGCCAGTACCCCCCCCGTCGTGGGGGCTGAGCAGTTCTTC
NA	TRBJ2-5	TRBV28	TRBD1	CASSVDRGQETQYF	TGTGCCAGCAGTGTGGACAGGGGGCAAGAGACCCAGTACTTC
once	TRBJ1-2	TRBV15	TRBD1	CATSRGGTGESYGYTF	TGTGCCACCAGCAGAGGCGGAACAGGGGAGAGCTATGGCTACACCTTC
few	TRBJ2-1	TRBV2	TRBD1	CASSVTRQGSMFF	TGTGCCAGCAGTGTCACCCGACAGGGAAGTATGTTCTTC
NA	TRBJ2-3	TRBV29-1	NA	CSVVGRGVPDTQYF	TGCAGCGTTGTGGGCAGGGGAGTCCCAGATACGCAGTATTTT
NA	TRBJ2-2	TRBV7-9	NA	CASSPVTGELFF	TGTGCCAGCAGCCCAGTCACCGGGGAGCTGTTTTTT
once	TRBJ1-3	TRBV6-5	NA	CASSLSEESGNTIYF	TGTGCCAGCAGTTTATCGGAGGAATCTGGAAACACCATATATTTT
NA	TRBJ1-2	TRBV28	NA	CASSFIQGWGGYTF	TGTGCCAGCAGTTTTATACAGGGCTGGGGCGGCTACACCTTC
NA	TRBJ1-1	TRBV25-1	NA	CASSVGGGTEAFF	TGTGCCAGCAGTGTGGGGGGAGGCACTGAAGCTTTCTTT
NA	TRBJ2-4	TRBV19	NA	CASSIREAGTKNIQYF	TGTGCCAGTAGTATAAGGGAGGCCGGCACCAAAAACATTCAGTACTTC
NA	TRBJ2-3	TRBV28	TRBD2	CASSWASGGGSDTQYF	TGTGCCAGCAGTTGGGCTAGCGGGGGGGGTTCAGATACGCAGTATTTT
once	TRBJ2-1	TRBV5-4	TRBD2	CASSSSGGPRYNEQFF	TGTGCCAGCAGCTCGTCGGGGGGACCCCGCTACAATGAGCAGTTCTTC
NA	TRBJ2-2	TRBV7-9	NA	CASSSQFGELFF	TGTGCCAGCAGCTCCCAGTTCGGGGAGCTGTTTTTT
NA	TRBJ1-6	TRBV27	NA	CASSFRSPLHF	TGTGCCAGCAGTTTCCGTTCACCCCTCCACTTT
once	TRBJ1-4	TRBV6-5	NA	CASSGNSEKLFF	TGTGCCAGCTCGGGAAACAGTGAAAAACTGTTTTTT
NA	TRBJ2-2	TRBV9	TRBD2	CASSVGLAGNTGELFF	TGTGCCAGCAGCGTAGGTCTAGCGGGAAACACCGGGGAGCTGTTTTTT
NA	TRBJ1-6	TRBV6-5	TRBD1	CASSTDRASPLHF	TGTGCCAGCAGTACTGACAGGGCCTCACCCCTCCACTTT
once	TRBJ2-7	TRBV7-2	TRBD1	CASSLATGDYEQYF	TGTGCCAGCAGCTTAGCGACAGGGGACTACGAGCAGTACTTC
NA	TRBJ2-7	TRBV5-4	TRBD2	CASSSQRTSGSYEQYF	TGTGCCAGCAGCTCGCAAAGGACTAGCGGATCCTACGAGCAGTACTTC
NA	TRBJ2-6	TRBV7-6	NA	CASSLARVRSGANVLTF	TGTGCCAGCAGCTTAGCCAGGGTCCGCTCTGGGGCCAACGTCCTGACTTTC
NA	TRBJ2-2	TRBV9	TRBD2	CASSHRSGAFTGELFF	TGTGCCAGCAGCCATCGTAGCGGGGCCTTCACCGGGGAGCTGTTTTTT
few	TRBJ1-4	TRBV6-5	NA	CASSYSGRGGEKLFF	TGTGCCAGCAGTTACTCGGGGAGGGGCGGGGAAAAACTGTTTTTT
NA	TRBJ2-3	TRBV2	NA	CASSEGGTRGDTQYF	TGTGCCAGCAGTGAAGGGGGCACGAGAGGAGATACGCAGTATTTT
NA	TRBJ2-3	TRBV29-1	NA	CSVARVGVSTDTQYF	TGCAGCGTTGCTAGGGTGGGAGTCTCCACAGATACGCAGTATTTT
NA	TRBJ1-1	TRBV7-9	NA	CASSLVVGPRTAFF	TGTGCCAGCAGCTTAGTAGTGGGGCCCCGGACGGCTTTCTTT
once	TRBJ2-5	TRBV28	NA	CASTTALETQYF	TGTGCCAGCACTACCGCCCTGGAGACCCAGTACTTC
NA	TRBJ2-7	TRBV6-5	NA	CTTGVYEQYF	TGTACCACGGGGGTCTACGAGCAGTACTTC
NA	TRBJ1-2	TRBV12-3/TRBV12-4	NA	CAIADQGGGYTF	TGTGCCATAGCTGATCAAGGGGGAGGCTACACCTTC
NA	TRBJ2-3	TRBV3-1/TRBV3-2	TRBD2	CASSQLSGGATDTQYF	TGTGCCAGCAGCCAATTAAGCGGGGGGGCGACAGATACGCAGTATTTT